One TCR beta chain is described in this entry. Antigen: not known. One entry per CDR3 protein, called by TCRdb with MiXCR from the reads. Of hundreds of thousands of distinct CDR3 sequences in the sample, 40% to 50% are singletons; the top ten hold 35% to 50%. The ends were cut back, 4 bases at V and 5 bases at J, with 14 bases in the middle. The CDR3 has 14 amino acids. This record comes from a study of T cell repertoires in cytomegalovirus infection. Study as a whole: Used in the study were CMV epitopes, some recently identified and HLA-C-restricted, others well-studied and HLA-B-restricted.

Regarding the study as a whole: CMV-specific HLA-C-restricted TCR beta clonotypes dominated the ex vivo response.

The chain joins TRBV12-3 or TRBV12-4 to TRBJ1-2; D unclear. This TCR derives from a human donor in good health (CMV status not recorded). Some clones in this sample may be carry-over from other donors' samples. The source material was cultured PBMCs, sampled from culture after CMV antigen stimulation. This CDR3 reads CASSSPGGNYGYTF. CDR3 nucleotide sequence: TGTGCCAGCAGTTCCCCGGGAGGGAATTATGGCTACACCTTC.